The rows below give T cell receptor beta chains drawn from one sample of a study of shared clonotypes between healthy human individuals. TCRdb's copy holds only in-frame clones and misses some; the assay was immunoSEQ multiplex PCR. The data show around 2,100,000 clones, approximately 94% seen once. Sequenced: naive CD8+ T cells sorted from blood. These receptors were taken from a man aged 18 to 30 in good health. The CDR3 runs from the conserved cysteine through the conserved F or W. A D gene is named only where the DNA matches it firmly. Only part of the rows carry a size: once, few, many, or a class if the clone is expanded.

D gene	CDR3 length	V gene	clone size	J gene	CDR3 protein	CDR3 DNA
TRBD1	12	TRBV6-5	NA	TRBJ2-7	CASSYPGGEQYF	TGTGCCAGCAGTTACCCAGGGGGCGAGCAGTACTTC
NA	15	TRBV5-1	NA	TRBJ2-7	CASSLKTDLPYEQYF	TGCGCCAGCAGCCTGAAAACGGATCTCCCCTACGAGCAGTACTTC
NA	14	TRBV15	NA	TRBJ2-5	CATSSDQLRETQYF	TGTGCCACCAGCAGTGATCAGCTCCGGGAGACCCAGTACTTC
NA	15	TRBV10-1	NA	TRBJ2-3	CASSDVLGDWSTQYF	TGCGCCAGCAGTGATGTTCTCGGGGATTGGAGTACGCAGTATTTT
NA	13	TRBV4-1	few	TRBJ1-5	CASSQVDNQPQHF	TGCGCCAGCAGCCAAGTGGATAATCAGCCCCAGCATTTT
NA	14	TRBV7-9	NA	TRBJ1-1	CASSPVRVNTEAFF	TGTGCCAGCAGCCCCGTACGGGTGAACACTGAAGCTTTCTTT
NA	14	TRBV9	NA	TRBJ1-6	CASSVEGWGSPLHF	TGTGCCAGCAGCGTAGAAGGGTGGGGTTCACCCCTCCACTTT
NA	14	TRBV30	NA	TRBJ2-3	CAWTATGDTDTQYF	TGTGCCTGGACCGCTACCGGGGACACAGATACGCAGTATTTT
NA	13	TRBV7-2	NA	TRBJ2-1	CASSSTGGNEQFF	TGTGCCAGCAGCTCGACGGGCGGGAATGAGCAGTTCTTC
TRBD1	13	TRBV6-5	NA	TRBJ2-1	CASSLTGGPEQFF	TGTGCCAGCAGTTTAACAGGGGGCCCGGAGCAGTTCTTC
NA	13	TRBV30	NA	TRBJ2-7	CAWSVQQFYEQYF	TGTGCCTGGAGTGTACAACAGTTCTACGAGCAGTACTTC
NA	16	TRBV11-2	NA	TRBJ2-7	CASSPPQGPLDYEQYF	TGTGCCAGCAGCCCTCCGCAGGGTCCCCTCGACTACGAGCAGTACTTC
NA	17	TRBV12-2	NA	TRBJ2-3	CASRSYVAGGYTDTQYF	TGTGCAAGTCGCTCGTACGTAGCGGGGGGGTACACAGATACGCAGTATTTT
NA	14	TRBV7-6	NA	TRBJ1-1	CASSWTDGNTEAFF	TGTGCCAGCAGCTGGACAGACGGGAACACTGAAGCTTTCTTT
TRBD2	16	TRBV7-2	NA	TRBJ2-3	CASSLIILAGTDTQYF	TGTGCCAGCAGCCTCATCATACTAGCGGGGACAGATACGCAGTATTTT
TRBD2	16	TRBV7-8	NA	TRBJ2-1	CASSLVREGGVNEQFF	TGTGCCAGCAGCTTAGTCCGGGAGGGAGGGGTGAATGAGCAGTTCTTC
NA	13	TRBV7-9	NA	TRBJ2-7	CASTPEITGEQYF	TGTGCCAGCACCCCGGAAATTACAGGGGAGCAGTACTTC
NA	14	TRBV15	NA	TRBJ2-7	CATSARGYSYEQYF	TGTGCCACCAGCGCTCGGGGGTACTCCTACGAGCAGTACTTC
TRBD1	15	TRBV6-1	NA	TRBJ2-2	CASSVGGQGAWELFF	TGTGCCAGCAGTGTAGGAGGGCAGGGGGCTTGGGAGCTGTTTTTT
NA	14	TRBV28	NA	TRBJ2-5	CASSSETYQETQYF	TGTGCCAGCAGTTCCGAGACGTACCAAGAGACCCAGTACTTC
TRBD1	15	TRBV13	NA	TRBJ2-7	CASSPPGQGAWEQYF	TGTGCCAGCAGCCCACCGGGACAGGGGGCTTGGGAGCAGTACTTC
NA	14	TRBV5-1	NA	TRBJ2-7	CASSLDLGIGEQYF	TGCGCCAGCAGCTTGGATCTGGGGATCGGCGAGCAGTACTTC